This TCR beta chain appears in the sequencing data of a study of blood T cell repertoires in COVID-19. Study-level information: T cells, B-cell-depleted T cells, or PBMCs provided the cDNA or gDNA that served as material.

Original processing notes: Quantification of nucleated cells was approximated via reference gene primer amplification. The protocol was immunoSEQ multiplex PCR, while the TCRdb copy is restricted to in-frame clones and leaves out a portion. For V, J and clone size, that table is used; D and trimming come from the DNA. The profile shows 65,000 to 90,000 clones, approximately 90% of them singletons. V lost 7 bases and J lost 2; bases outside the gene matches: 3. Germline lookup yields CDR1 LGHDT and CDR2 YNNKEL (reference sequence). CDR3 size: 14 residues. This clonotype originated in a man aged 25 to 40 with acute or convalescent COVID-19. The specimen sequenced was peripheral blood. The V gene is TRBV3-1 (or the pseudogene TRBV3-2), the J gene TRBJ2-3, with 10 nucleotides matching TRBD2. CDR3 amino acids: CASTLAGATDTQYF. Here the CDR3 DNA reads TGTGCCAGCACCCTAGCGGGAGCCACAGATACGCAGTATTTT.